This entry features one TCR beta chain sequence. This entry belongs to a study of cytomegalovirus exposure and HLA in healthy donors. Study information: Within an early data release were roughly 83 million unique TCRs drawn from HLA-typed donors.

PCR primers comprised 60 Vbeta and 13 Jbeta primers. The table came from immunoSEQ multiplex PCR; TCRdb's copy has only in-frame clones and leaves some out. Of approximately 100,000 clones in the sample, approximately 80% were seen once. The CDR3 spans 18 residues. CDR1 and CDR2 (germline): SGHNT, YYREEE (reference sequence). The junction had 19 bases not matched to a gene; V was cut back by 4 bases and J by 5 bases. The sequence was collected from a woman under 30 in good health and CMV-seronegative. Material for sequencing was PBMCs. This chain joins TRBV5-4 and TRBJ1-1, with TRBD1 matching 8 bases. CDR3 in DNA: TGTGCCAGCAGCGGGGATCCAGTGTGGCAGGGGGCGGAGACTGAAGCTTTCTTT. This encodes CASSGDPVWQGAETEAFF.